These 21 T cell receptor beta chains were sequenced from one sample in a study of T cell repertoires in cytomegalovirus infection. Via MiXCR, TCRdb re-called the reads, giving one row per CDR3 protein. The table has some 700,000 distinct CDR3 sequences, less than 40% seen once; the top ten hold roughly 2.9%. The sample comprised PBMCs. These receptors were obtained from a human donor in good health (CMV status not recorded). Some clones in this sample may be carry-over from other donors' samples.

This clonotype was seen more than once but under ten times. The chain joins TRBV28 to TRBJ1-1, with TRBD1 matching over 7 bases. J lost 3 bases, V lost 2 bases, and 6 bases had no gene match. The germline V gene encodes CDR1 MDHEN and CDR2 SYDVKM. The CDR3 sequence is 15 residues long. The CDR3 sequence: CASSLGGTEHTEAFF. CDR3 nucleotides: TGTGCCAGCAGTTTAGGGGGGACAGAACACACTGAAGCTTTCTTT.

The chain carries TRBV5-1 and TRBJ2-1; D is possibly TRBD1 (6 bases). The ends were cut back, 4 bases at V and 2 bases at J, with 13 bases in the middle. Germline CDR1 SGHRS, CDR2 YFSETQ. The CDR3 is 15 amino acids. In nucleotides, the CDR3 is TGCGCCAGCAGCATCCACAGGGCCCCCTACAATGAGCAGTTCTTC. Its translation is CASSIHRAPYNEQFF.

This CDR3 is CSAAKGTGNQPQHF. The CDR3 DNA sequence: TGCAGTGCTGCAAAGGGGACAGGCAATCAGCCCCAGCATTTT. The chain is built from TRBV20-1 and TRBJ1-5; 7 bases are a match to TRBD1. Losses at the gene ends were 5 bases for V and 2 bases for J; bases not matched to a gene: 6. Germline loops: CDR1 DFQATT, CDR2 SNEGSKA (reference sequence). This CDR3 is 14 amino acids long.

The genes are TRBV28 and TRBJ2-1, with TRBD1 as a possible D gene (5 bases). CDR3 length: 14 residues. Germline-derived CDR1 and CDR2 are MDHEN and SYDVKM. V was pared by 3 bases and J by 7 bases, with 13 bases between. CDR3 residues: CASSLVQGWNEQFF. The DNA for the CDR3 is TGTGCCAGCAGTTTGGTCCAGGGCTGGAATGAGCAGTTCTTC.

V is TRBV10-3 and J is TRBJ2-3, with 8 bases matching TRBD1. The CDR3 loop spans 14 amino acids. CDR1 and CDR2 from the germline V gene are ENHRY and SYGVKD. Trimming cost V 6 bases and J 4 bases; bases outside gene matches: 6. The CDR3 DNA sequence: TGTGCCATCAGGGGGCAGGGGGCCTCAGATACGCAGTATTTT. This codes for CAIRGQGASDTQYF.

This clonotype was picked up one time. This CDR3 fails to terminate in the conserved phenylalanine or tryptophan, so it likely reflects a read error. As DNA, the CDR3 is TGCGCCAGCAGCTTGGAATGGACAGAGGACTATGGCTACACCTAC. It is translated as CASSLEWTEDYGYTY. The V gene is TRBV5-1, the J gene TRBJ1-2; tentatively, D is TRBD1 (6 bases). Looked up from germline, CDR1 is SGHRS and CDR2 is YFSETQ. The CDR3 totals 15 residues. Deletions cut 0 bases from V and 3 bases from J, with 12 bases between.

This chain connects TRBV28 to TRBJ2-3; D call uncertain. The CDR3 contains 18 residues. The V gene lost 3 bases and the J gene lost 2 bases, with 21 bases spanning the gap. Germline assignment: CDR1 MDHEN and CDR2 SYDVKM. Here the CDR3 reads CASSFVDPRLGNTDTQYF. DNA for the CDR3: TGTGCCAGCAGTTTCGTGGACCCCCGGTTGGGAAACACAGATACGCAGTATTTT.

This clonotype was counted between two and nine times. V usage is TRBV29-1 and J usage is TRBJ1-2, with TRBD1 as a possible D gene (5 bases). This CDR3 comprises 14 residues. Trimming took off 1 base at V and 6 bases at J, with 15 bases between the two ends. Germline V gene sequence: CDR1 SQVTM, CDR2 ANQGSEA. This chain's CDR3 is CSVEGTPEDHGYTF. The CDR3 DNA follows: TGCAGCGTTGAAGGGACACCCGAGGATCATGGCTACACCTTC.

The chain is built from TRBV10-3 and TRBJ2-1; D remains ambiguous. The CDR3 loop spans 15 amino acids. V shed 5 bases and J shed 0 bases, with 11 bases lying between them. Germline V lookup: CDR1 ENHRY, CDR2 SYGVKD. CDR3 sequence reads: CAISPIILSYNEQFF. The DNA for the CDR3 is TGTGCCATCAGTCCAATAATCCTCTCCTACAATGAGCAGTTCTTC.

The chain recombines TRBV2 with TRBJ1-1; D is possibly TRBD1 (5 bases). Germline values: CDR1 SNHLY, CDR2 FYNNEI. The CDR3 contains 11 residues. The V gene lost 4 bases and the J gene lost 10 bases, with 10 bases spanning the gap. CDR3 nucleotide sequence: TGTGCCAGCAGTGCTTATAGGGGAGCTTTCTTT. Translation: CASSAYRGAFF.

This sequence joins TRBV29-1 and TRBJ1-4; 8 positions match TRBD1. The CDR3 totals 15 residues. Per germline, CDR1 SQVTM and CDR2 ANQGSEA. The junction had 13 bases not matched to a gene; V was cut back by 5 bases and J by 8 bases. DNA of the CDR3: TGCAGCGTTCCCGCCCAAGGACAGGGCAGCGAAAAACTGTTTTTT. It encodes CSVPAQGQGSEKLFF. The complete variable domain, with remaining parts taken from reference TRBV29-1 and TRBJ1-4, reads SAVISQKPSRDICQRGTSLTIQCQVDSQVTMMFWYRQQPGQSLTLIATANQGSEATYESGFVIDKFPISRPNLTFSTLTVSNMSPEDSSIYLCSVPAQGQGSEKLFFGSGTQLSVL.

This clonotype was picked up a small number of times. CDR3 sequence reads: CASSVGGTRKPEAFF. In nucleotides, the CDR3 is TGTGCCAGCAGTGTTGGTGGGACCCGAAAACCTGAAGCTTTCTTT. The chain combines TRBV6-1 with TRBJ1-1, with D possibly matching TRBD1 (5 bases). With 4 bases removed from V and 6 bases from J, the gap between germline ends came to 18 bases. The length of the CDR3 is 15 residues. Germline assignment: CDR1 MNHNS and CDR2 SASEGT.

The chain has TRBV4-1 and TRBJ1-1; no definite D call. The ends were cut back, 0 bases at V and 6 bases at J, with 14 bases in the middle. Germline V gene sequence: CDR1 MGHRA, CDR2 YSYEKL. CDR3 length: 15 amino acids. The CDR3 DNA follows: TGCGCCAGCAGCCAAGACGGACCGCCTAGGTCTGAAGCTTTCTTT. Encoded protein: CASSQDGPPRSEAFF.

Points on this clonotype: A much larger clone sits a single nucleotide away, making a read error possible. This chain links TRBV5-1 with TRBJ2-1, with a weak D call TRBD2 (6 bases). CDR3 size: 11 residues. From germline, CDR1 is SGHRS and CDR2 YFSETQ. This CDR3 is CDSGRANEQFF. The CDR3 nucleotides are TGCGACAGCGGGCGGGCTAATGAGCAGTTCTTC.

This clonotype was seen only a few times. V and J are TRBV9 and TRBJ2-3, with 8 bases identical to TRBD2. Trimming removed 3 bases from V and 6 bases from J; junction bases left unmatched: 9. Germline V gives CDR1 SGDLS, CDR2 YYNGEE. The CDR3 consists of 15 residues. The CDR3 bases are TGTGCCAGCAGCGACAGCGGGGGCATACTCGATACGCAGTATTTT. This sequence encodes CASSDSGGILDTQYF.

In DNA form, the CDR3 reads TGTGCCAGCAGCTTTCCCCGGGGAGAAAAACTGTTTTTT. As protein: CASSFPRGEKLFF. This rearrangement joins TRBV7-9 to TRBJ1-4; D uncertain. The CDR3 has 13 residues. CDR1 is SEHNR and CDR2 is FQNEAQ in the germline V gene (reference sequence). The V end was cut by 3 bases, the J end by 8 bases, with 10 bases between.

The rearrangement links TRBV12-3 or TRBV12-4 to TRBJ2-2; 13 nucleotides agree with TRBD2. V shed 7 bases, J shed 7 bases, and the junction held 15 bases outside the gene matches. This CDR3 is built from 18 residues. The CDR3 protein is CASTRTGTSGTLHGELFF. CDR3 bases: TGTGCCAGCACCCGAACCGGGACTAGCGGGACCCTACACGGGGAGCTGTTTTTT.

The V call is TRBV12-5, the J call TRBJ2-5; 9 bases are a match to TRBD2. The CDR3 has 17 residues. J gave up 1 base and V 0 bases, and 6 bases lay outside the gene matches. Germline CDR1 LGHNT, CDR2 FRNRAP. The DNA for the CDR3 is TGTGCTAGTGGTTTGGTAATAGGTAGCGGGGGCCAAGAGACCCAGTACTTC. Amino acids: CASGLVIGSGGQETQYF.

This chain links TRBV4-1 with TRBJ2-7; tentatively, D is TRBD1 (5 bases). This CDR3 contains 15 residues. From germline, CDR1 is MGHRA and CDR2 YSYEKL. The V end lost 2 bases, the J end lost 7 bases, and 18 bases lay between the germline ends. The DNA of the CDR3 is TGCGCCAGCAGCCAAATTCAGGGTTCGCCTAGGGAGCAGTACTTC. Translated, it gives CASSQIQGSPREQYF.

A few counts support this clonotype. This sequence joins TRBV7-9 and TRBJ2-5; maybe TRBD1 (5 bases). Germline V CDR1 and CDR2: SEHNR, FQNEAQ (reference sequence). The germline V and J ends were trimmed by 5 bases and 3 bases, with 13 bases remaining between them. The CDR3 loop spans 14 amino acids. Here the CDR3 reads CASSAAQGKETQYF. The CDR3 region has the DNA TGTGCCAGCAGCGCCGCGCAGGGTAAAGAGACCCAGTACTTC.

Remarks on this clonotype: This may stem from a read error, because a much larger clone lies one nucleotide away. The chain has TRBV7-9 and TRBJ1-6; 8 bases match TRBD1. The CDR3 is 15 residues long. J lost 7 bases, V lost 4 bases, and 6 bases had no gene match. CDR1 is SEHNR and CDR2 is FQNEAQ in the germline V gene (reference sequence). CDR3 protein: CASSSGQGYNSPLHF. DNA for the CDR3: TGTGCCAGCAGCTCAGGACAGGGTTACAATTCACCCCTCCACTTT.